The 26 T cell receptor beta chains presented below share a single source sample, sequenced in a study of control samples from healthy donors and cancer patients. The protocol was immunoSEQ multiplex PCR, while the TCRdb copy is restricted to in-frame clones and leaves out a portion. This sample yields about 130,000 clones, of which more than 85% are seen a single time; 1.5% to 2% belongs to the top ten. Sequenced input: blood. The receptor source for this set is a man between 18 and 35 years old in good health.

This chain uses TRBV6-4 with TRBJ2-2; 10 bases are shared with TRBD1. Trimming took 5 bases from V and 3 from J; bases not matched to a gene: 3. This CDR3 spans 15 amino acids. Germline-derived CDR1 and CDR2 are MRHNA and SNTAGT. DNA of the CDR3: TGTGCCAGCAGTCGACAGGGGGCCGACACCGGGGAGCTGTTTTTT. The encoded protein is CASSRQGADTGELFF.

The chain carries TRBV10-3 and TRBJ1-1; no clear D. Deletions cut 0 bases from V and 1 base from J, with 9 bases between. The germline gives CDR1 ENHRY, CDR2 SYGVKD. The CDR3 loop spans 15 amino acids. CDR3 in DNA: TGTGCCATCAGTGAGTCACCCCTCTCGAACACTGAAGCTTTCTTT. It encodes CAISESPLSNTEAFF.

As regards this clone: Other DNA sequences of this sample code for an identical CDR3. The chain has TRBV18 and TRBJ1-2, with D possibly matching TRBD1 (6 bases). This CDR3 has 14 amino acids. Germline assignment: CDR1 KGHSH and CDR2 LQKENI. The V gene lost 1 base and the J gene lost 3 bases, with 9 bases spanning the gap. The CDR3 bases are TGTGCCAGCTCACCACTGGACAGAGACTATGGCTACACCTTC. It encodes CASSPLDRDYGYTF. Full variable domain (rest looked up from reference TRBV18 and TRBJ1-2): NAGVMQNPRHLVRRRGQEARLRCSPMKGHSHVYWYRQLPEEGLKFMVYLQKENIIDESGMPKERFSAEFPKEGPSILRIQQVVRGDSAAYFCASSPLDRDYGYTFGSGTRLTVV.

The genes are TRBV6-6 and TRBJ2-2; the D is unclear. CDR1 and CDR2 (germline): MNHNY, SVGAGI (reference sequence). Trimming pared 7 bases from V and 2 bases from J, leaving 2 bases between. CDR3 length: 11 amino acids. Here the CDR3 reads CASKNTGELFF. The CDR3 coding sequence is TGTGCCAGCAAAAACACCGGGGAGCTGTTTTTT.

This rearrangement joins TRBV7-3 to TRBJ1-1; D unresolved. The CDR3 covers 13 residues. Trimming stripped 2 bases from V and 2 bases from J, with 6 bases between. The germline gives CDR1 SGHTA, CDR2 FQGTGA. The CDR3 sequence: CASSLLGNTEAFF. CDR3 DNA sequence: TGTGCCAGCAGCTTACTGGGCAACACTGAAGCTTTCTTT.

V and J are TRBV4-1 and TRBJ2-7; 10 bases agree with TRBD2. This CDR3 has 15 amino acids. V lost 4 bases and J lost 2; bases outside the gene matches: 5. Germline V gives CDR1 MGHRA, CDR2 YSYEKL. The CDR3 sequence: CASSPTSGAAYEQYF. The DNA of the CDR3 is TGCGCCAGCAGCCCTACTAGCGGGGCTGCCTACGAGCAGTACTTC.

The CDR3 DNA reads TGTGCCAGCAGCTTAGACCGACTAGCGGGATCGACAGATACGCAGTATTTT. This encodes CASSLDRLAGSTDTQYF. The chain recombines TRBV11-2 with TRBJ2-3; TRBD2 agrees at 11 bases. Germline trimming cut 0 bases from V and 3 bases from J; bases unmatched to any gene: 5. CDR3 length equals 17 residues. CDR1 SGHAT and CDR2 FQNNGV come from the germline V gene.

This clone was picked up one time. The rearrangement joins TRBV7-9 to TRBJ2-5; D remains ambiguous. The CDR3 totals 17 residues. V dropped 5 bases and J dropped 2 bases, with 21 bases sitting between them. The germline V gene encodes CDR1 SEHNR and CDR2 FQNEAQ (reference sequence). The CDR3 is CASSRRPSMGMQETQYF. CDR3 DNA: TGTGCCAGCAGCCGCCGTCCCTCAATGGGGATGCAAGAGACCCAGTACTTC.

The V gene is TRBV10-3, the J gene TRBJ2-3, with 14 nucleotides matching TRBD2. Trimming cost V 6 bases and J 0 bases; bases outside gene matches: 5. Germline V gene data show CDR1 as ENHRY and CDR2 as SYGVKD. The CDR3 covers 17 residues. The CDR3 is CAISGTSGGLSTDTQYF. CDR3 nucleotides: TGTGCCATCAGCGGGACTAGCGGGGGCCTTAGCACAGATACGCAGTATTTT.

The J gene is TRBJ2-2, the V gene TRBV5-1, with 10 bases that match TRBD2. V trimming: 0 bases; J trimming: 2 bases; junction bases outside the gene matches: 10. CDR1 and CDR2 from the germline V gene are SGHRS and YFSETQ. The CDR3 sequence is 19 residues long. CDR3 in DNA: TGCGCCAGCAGCTTGGTGGCTAGCGGGAGACACGACAACACCGGGGAGCTGTTTTTT. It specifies CASSLVASGRHDNTGELFF.

The CDR3 DNA reads TGTGCCATCAGTGATAATCGGGGTGGGAATAATTCACCCCTCCACTTT. It translates to CAISDNRGGNNSPLHF. The genes are TRBV10-3 and TRBJ1-6; D unresolved. V gave up 3 bases and J gave up 5 bases, with 14 bases separating them. The CDR3 contains 16 residues. Per germline, CDR1 ENHRY and CDR2 SYGVKD.

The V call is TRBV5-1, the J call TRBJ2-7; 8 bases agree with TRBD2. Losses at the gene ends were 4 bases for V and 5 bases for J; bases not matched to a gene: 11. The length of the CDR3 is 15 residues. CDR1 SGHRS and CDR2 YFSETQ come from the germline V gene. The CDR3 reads CASSLRIAGPDEQYF. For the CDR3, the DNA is TGCGCCAGCAGCCTAAGGATAGCGGGACCGGACGAGCAGTACTTC.

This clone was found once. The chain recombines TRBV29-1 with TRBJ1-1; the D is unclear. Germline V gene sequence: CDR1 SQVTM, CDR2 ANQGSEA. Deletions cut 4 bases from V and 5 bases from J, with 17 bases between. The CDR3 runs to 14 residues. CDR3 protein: CSVGSRVGGTEAFF. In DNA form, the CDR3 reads TGCAGCGTTGGTTCCCGGGTAGGTGGGACTGAAGCTTTCTTT.

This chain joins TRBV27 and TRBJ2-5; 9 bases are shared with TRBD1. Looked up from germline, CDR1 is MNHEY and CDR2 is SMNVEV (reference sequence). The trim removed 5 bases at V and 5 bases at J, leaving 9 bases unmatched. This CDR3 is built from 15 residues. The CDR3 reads CASSIGTGYMETQYF. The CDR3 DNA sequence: TGTGCCAGCAGTATCGGGACAGGGTATATGGAGACCCAGTACTTC.

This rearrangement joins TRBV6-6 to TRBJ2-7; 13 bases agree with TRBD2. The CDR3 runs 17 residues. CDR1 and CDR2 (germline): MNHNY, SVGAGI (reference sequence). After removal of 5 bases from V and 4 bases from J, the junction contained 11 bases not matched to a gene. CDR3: CASSPLGLAGAQYEQYF. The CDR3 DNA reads TGTGCCAGCAGTCCGCTAGGACTAGCGGGAGCTCAGTACGAGCAGTACTTC.

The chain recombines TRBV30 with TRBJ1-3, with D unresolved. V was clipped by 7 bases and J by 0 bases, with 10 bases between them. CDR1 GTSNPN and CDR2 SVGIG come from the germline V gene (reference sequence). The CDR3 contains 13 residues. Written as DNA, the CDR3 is TGTGCCTCGTCGGTACACTCTGGAAACACCATATATTTT. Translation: CASSVHSGNTIYF.

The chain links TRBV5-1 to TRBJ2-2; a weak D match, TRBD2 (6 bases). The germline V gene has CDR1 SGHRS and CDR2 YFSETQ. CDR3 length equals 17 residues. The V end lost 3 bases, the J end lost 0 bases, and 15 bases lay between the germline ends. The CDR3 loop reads CASSSGLGLTNTGELFF. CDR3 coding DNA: TGCGCCAGCAGCTCGGGCCTGGGACTGACGAACACCGGGGAGCTGTTTTTT.

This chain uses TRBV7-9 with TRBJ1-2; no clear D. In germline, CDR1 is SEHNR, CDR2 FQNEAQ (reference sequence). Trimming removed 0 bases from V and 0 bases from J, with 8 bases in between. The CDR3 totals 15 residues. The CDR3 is CASSLAGSSNYGYTF. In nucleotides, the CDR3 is TGTGCCAGCAGCTTAGCCGGCAGCTCTAACTATGGCTACACCTTC. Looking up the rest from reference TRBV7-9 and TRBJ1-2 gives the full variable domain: DTGVSQNPRHKITKRGQNVTFRCDPISEHNRLYWYRQTLGQGPEFLTYFQNEAQLEKSRLLSDRFSAERPKGSFSTLEIQRTEQGDSAMYLCASSLAGSSNYGYTFGSGTRLTVV.

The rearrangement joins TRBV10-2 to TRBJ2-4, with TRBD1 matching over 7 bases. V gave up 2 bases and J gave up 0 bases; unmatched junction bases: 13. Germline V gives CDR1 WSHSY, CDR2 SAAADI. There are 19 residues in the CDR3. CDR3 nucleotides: TGCGCCAGCAGTGAGCCGAAGAAAGGGACAGCTCTAGCCAAAAACATTCAGTACTTC. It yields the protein CASSEPKKGTALAKNIQYF.

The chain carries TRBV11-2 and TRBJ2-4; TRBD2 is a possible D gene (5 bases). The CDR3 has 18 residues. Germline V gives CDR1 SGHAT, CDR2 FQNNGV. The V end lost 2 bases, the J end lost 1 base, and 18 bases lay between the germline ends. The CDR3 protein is CASSLRPGEGKAKNIQYF. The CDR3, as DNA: TGTGCCAGCAGCTTACGGCCTGGTGAGGGAAAGGCCAAAAACATTCAGTACTTC.

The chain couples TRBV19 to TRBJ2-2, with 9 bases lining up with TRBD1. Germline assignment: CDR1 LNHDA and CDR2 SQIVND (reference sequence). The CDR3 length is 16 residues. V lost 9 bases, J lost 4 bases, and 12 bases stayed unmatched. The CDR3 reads CASQIQGALFTGELFF. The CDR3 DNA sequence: TGTGCCAGCCAAATACAGGGGGCTCTCTTCACCGGGGAGCTGTTTTTT. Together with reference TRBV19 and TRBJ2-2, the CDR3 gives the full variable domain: DGGITQSPKYLFRKEGQNVTLSCEQNLNHDAMYWYRQDPGQGLRLIYYSQIVNDFQKGDIAEGYSVSREKKESFPLTVTSAQKNPTAFYLCASQIQGALFTGELFFGEGSRLTVL.

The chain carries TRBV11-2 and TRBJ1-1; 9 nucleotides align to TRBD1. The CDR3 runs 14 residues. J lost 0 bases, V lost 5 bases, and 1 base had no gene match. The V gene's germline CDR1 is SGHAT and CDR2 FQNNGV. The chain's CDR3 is CASSRDRVNTEAFF. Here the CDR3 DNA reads TGTGCCAGCAGCCGGGACAGGGTGAACACTGAAGCTTTCTTT.

DNA for the CDR3: TGTGCCAGCAGCCCACCCCTACCCCAGGGTCAGGATGAGCAGTTCTTC. The encoded protein is CASSPPLPQGQDEQFF. J is TRBJ2-1 and V is TRBV11-3, with a weak D call TRBD1 (5 bases). The germline V gene has CDR1 SGHNT and CDR2 YENEEA. The CDR3 is made up of 16 amino acids. Trimming stripped 5 bases from V and 8 bases from J, with 22 bases between. The full variable domain, with the rest looked up from reference TRBV11-3 and TRBJ2-1, is EAGVVQSPRYKIIEKKQPVAFWCNPISGHNTLYWYLQNLGQGPELLIRYENEEAVDDSQLPKDRFSAERLKGVDSTLKIQPAELGDSAVYLCASSPPLPQGQDEQFFGPGTRLTVL.

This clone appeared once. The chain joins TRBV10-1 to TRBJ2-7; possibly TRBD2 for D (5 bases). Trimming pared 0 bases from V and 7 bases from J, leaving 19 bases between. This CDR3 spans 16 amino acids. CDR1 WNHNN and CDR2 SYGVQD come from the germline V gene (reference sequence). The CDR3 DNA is TGCGCCAGCAGTGAGTCTGGAGGAGCCACTACGCGGGAGCAGTACTTC. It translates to CASSESGGATTREQYF.

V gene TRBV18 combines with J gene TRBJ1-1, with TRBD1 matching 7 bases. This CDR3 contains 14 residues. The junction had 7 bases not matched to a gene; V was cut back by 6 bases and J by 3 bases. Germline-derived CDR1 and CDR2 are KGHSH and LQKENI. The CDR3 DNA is TGTGCCAGCTCTCGGGACAGAGGGGACACTGAAGCTTTCTTT. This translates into CASSRDRGDTEAFF.

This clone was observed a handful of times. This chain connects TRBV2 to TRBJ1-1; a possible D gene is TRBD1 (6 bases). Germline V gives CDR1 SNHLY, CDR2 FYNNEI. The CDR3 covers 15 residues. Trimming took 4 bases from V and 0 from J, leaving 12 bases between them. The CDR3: CASSGRQALNTEAFF. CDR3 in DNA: TGTGCCAGCAGTGGCCGACAGGCGCTGAACACTGAAGCTTTCTTT.